Presented here are 32 T cell receptor beta chains from one specimen sequenced in a study of Ad26.COV2.S vaccination and SARS-CoV-2 variants. Treatment noted: about 20 received Ad26.COV2.S at low or high dose, single or two shots; roughly 5 received placebo; per-sample allocation not given. Each sample was drawn 63 days after the first injection (of vaccine or placebo). Some clones are missing from TCRdb's copy, which holds only in-frame ones; the method was immunoSEQ multiplex PCR. In the table there are some 400,000 clones, about 88% of which are singletons. Sequenced material: peripheral blood, taken in a trial of Ad26.COV2.S vaccine versus placebo. These receptors all stem from a person aged 18-60 years who received the Ad26.COV2.S COVID-19 vaccine or a placebo.

The rearrangement uses TRBV12-3 or TRBV12-4 and TRBJ1-4, with D possibly being TRBD1 (6 bases). This CDR3 contains 12 residues. The V and J ends lost 10 bases and 7 bases respectively, with 13 bases between them. The CDR3 spells CATRGRSEKLFF. In nucleotides, the CDR3 is TGTGCCACACGGGGGCGTAGTGAAAAACTGTTTTTT.

The V gene is TRBV11-3, the J gene TRBJ2-7; 7 bases map to TRBD1. V was clipped by 5 bases and J by 3 bases; unmatched bases: 4. There are 13 residues in the CDR3. The germline V gene has CDR1 SGHNT and CDR2 YENEEA. CDR3 region: CASSRDSNYEQYF. DNA of the CDR3: TGTGCCAGCAGCCGGGACAGCAACTACGAGCAGTACTTC.

This rearrangement joins TRBV29-1 to TRBJ2-3; the D gene is possibly TRBD2 (7 bases). Trimming removed 7 bases from V and 4 bases from J, with 18 bases in between. The CDR3 is 14 residues long. Germline CDR1 is SQVTM and CDR2 is ANQGSEA. The CDR3 bases are TGCAGCGCCGGGAGCCCCGGGGGGCCAGATACGCAGTATTTT. It specifies CSAGSPGGPDTQYF.

The rearrangement uses TRBV2 and TRBJ1-3; D call uncertain. The length of the CDR3 is 16 residues. Germline-derived CDR1 and CDR2 are SNHLY and FYNNEI. The V end was cut by 1 base, the J end by 0 bases, with 10 bases between. The CDR3 DNA follows: TGTGCCAGCAGTGAAGGTAGAGGCATCTCTGGAAACACCATATATTTT. Translated: CASSEGRGISGNTIYF.

This rearrangement joins TRBV27 to TRBJ2-1; D unresolved. Trimming pared 8 bases from V and 2 bases from J, leaving 13 bases between. CDR3 length: 14 residues. Per germline, CDR1 MNHEY and CDR2 SMNVEV (reference sequence). CDR3 sequence: CASAPSSPYNEQFF. The CDR3 coding sequence is TGTGCCAGCGCCCCTTCCTCCCCCTACAATGAGCAGTTCTTC.

The rearrangement links TRBV2 to TRBJ1-2; the D gene is possibly TRBD1 (6 bases). The CDR3 length is 14 residues. Germline CDR1 is SNHLY and CDR2 is FYNNEI. The ends were cut back, 6 bases at V and 5 bases at J, with 16 bases in the middle. This chain's CDR3 is CASSVQGGGYGYTF. The DNA of the CDR3 is TGTGCCAGCAGCGTTCAAGGAGGGGGTTATGGCTACACCTTC.

CDR3 DNA sequence: TGTGCCAGCAGCTTATACGCAGCGCCGTCCTACGAGCAGTACTTC. Its translation: CASSLYAAPSYEQYF. The chain joins TRBV7-6 to TRBJ2-7; no reliable D call. The CDR3 has 15 amino acids. V was pared by 2 bases and J by 1 base, with 12 bases between. From germline, CDR1 is SGHVS and CDR2 FNYEAQ.

The chain is built from TRBV12-3 or TRBV12-4 and TRBJ2-7; no clear D. There are 12 residues in the CDR3. Deletions cut 5 bases from V and 3 bases from J, with 8 bases between. DNA of the CDR3: TGTGCCAGCAGTGTTTACGGCTACGAGCAGTACTTC. The encoded protein is CASSVYGYEQYF.

This chain connects TRBV19 to TRBJ2-2; 8 bases are shared with TRBD1. The trim removed 4 bases at V and 8 bases at J, leaving 3 bases unmatched. Germline V gives CDR1 LNHDA, CDR2 SQIVND (reference sequence). The CDR3 covers 13 residues. CDR3 residues: CASSTGTGGELFF. CDR3 in DNA: TGTGCCAGTAGTACCGGGACAGGTGGGGAGCTGTTTTTT. Looking up the rest from reference TRBV19 and TRBJ2-2 gives the full variable domain: DGGITQSPKYLFRKEGQNVTLSCEQNLNHDAMYWYRQDPGQGLRLIYYSQIVNDFQKGDIAEGYSVSREKKESFPLTVTSAQKNPTAFYLCASSTGTGGELFFGEGSRLTVL.

The chain links TRBV7-9 to TRBJ2-3; D remains ambiguous. Germline loops: CDR1 SEHNR, CDR2 FQNEAQ (reference sequence). This CDR3 has 16 amino acids. The V end was cut by 4 bases, the J end by 5 bases, with 19 bases between. The DNA of the CDR3 is TGTGCCAGCAGCTCCCCCAGCGTCCAGAAAAAAGATACGCAGTATTTT. Translating it yields CASSSPSVQKKDTQYF.

The chain carries TRBV7-2 and TRBJ2-5, with no clear D. This CDR3 has 13 residues. Germline loops: CDR1 SGHTA, CDR2 FQGNSA. With 1 base removed from V and 3 bases from J, the gap between germline ends came to 6 bases. Here the CDR3 reads CASSLVREETQYF. The CDR3 nucleotides read TGTGCCAGCAGCTTAGTACGGGAAGAGACCCAGTACTTC.

The genes are TRBV28 and TRBJ2-7, with D perhaps matching TRBD1 (5 bases). The CDR3 extends over 14 amino acids. The ends were cut back, 2 bases at V and 6 bases at J, with 14 bases in the middle. Looked up from germline, CDR1 is MDHEN and CDR2 is SYDVKM. The CDR3 DNA reads as TGTGCCAGCAGTTTAAGGGGTTTGCCCTCCGAGCAGTACTTC. This gives the protein CASSLRGLPSEQYF.

The chain uses TRBV6-1 and TRBJ1-2; D gene uncertain. V was clipped by 4 bases and J by 0 bases, with 15 bases between them. This CDR3 region has 16 residues. CDR1 and CDR2 from the germline V gene are MNHNS and SASEGT. The CDR3: CASSVTPRETNYGYTF. CDR3 DNA sequence: TGTGCCAGCAGTGTCACCCCTAGGGAAACTAACTATGGCTACACCTTC.

The CDR3 spells CASSSDYPNTGELFF. CDR3 bases: TGTGCCAGCAGCTCAGACTATCCGAACACCGGGGAGCTGTTTTTT. The chain combines TRBV7-9 with TRBJ2-2; TRBD2 might be the D (5 bases). V lost 4 bases, J lost 0 bases, and 9 bases lay in between. Germline lookup yields CDR1 SEHNR and CDR2 FQNEAQ (reference sequence). The CDR3 consists of 15 residues.

This clone was counted a single time. The chain recombines TRBV6-5 with TRBJ2-7, with TRBD2 matching 13 bases. The V gene's germline CDR1 is MNHEY and CDR2 SVGAGI. The CDR3 totals 16 residues. V lost 2 bases to trimming and J lost 3 bases; unmatched junction nucleotides: 4. The DNA of the CDR3 is TGTGCCAGCAGTTACGGGACTAGCGGGATCTTCTACGAGCAGTACTTC. The encoded protein is CASSYGTSGIFYEQYF.

The rearrangement uses TRBV7-9 and TRBJ2-3; D call uncertain. The CDR3 has 14 residues. V dropped 4 bases and J dropped 2 bases, with 10 bases sitting between them. Germline-derived CDR1 and CDR2 are SEHNR and FQNEAQ (reference sequence). The CDR3 spells CASSSPSSTDTQYF. The CDR3 nucleotides read TGTGCCAGCAGCTCACCCAGTTCCACAGATACGCAGTATTTT.

The chain is built from TRBV15 and TRBJ1-2, with a possible D match to TRBD1 (6 bases). The V gene's germline CDR1 is LNHNV and CDR2 YYDKDF (reference sequence). V lost 0 bases and J 7 bases, leaving 15 bases between the germline ends. The CDR3 has 15 residues. This CDR3 reads CATSRDVQGNSGYTF. Here the CDR3 DNA reads TGTGCCACCAGCAGAGATGTTCAGGGGAATTCTGGCTACACCTTC.

The rearrangement links TRBV2 to TRBJ2-2, with D perhaps given as TRBD1 or TRBD2 (6 bases each). Germline assignment: CDR1 SNHLY and CDR2 FYNNEI. The CDR3 contains 16 residues. V was cut by 2 bases and J by 6 bases, with 16 bases left in between. The CDR3 reads CASSEWATGGSGELFF. The CDR3 nucleotides are TGTGCCAGCAGTGAATGGGCGACAGGAGGGTCCGGGGAGCTGTTTTTT.

The chain couples TRBV7-2 to TRBJ2-5; 9 bases are shared with TRBD2. Germline CDR1 is SGHTA and CDR2 is FQGNSA. V shed 3 bases and J 5 bases; nucleotides not matched to a gene: 7. This CDR3 spans 15 amino acids. CDR3 sequence reads: CASSLSSGSTETQYF. DNA of the CDR3: TGTGCCAGCAGCTTGAGTAGCGGGAGTACGGAGACCCAGTACTTC.

The V call is TRBV5-1, the J call TRBJ2-3; 14 bases agree with TRBD2. This CDR3 region has 16 residues. V dropped 2 bases and J dropped 6; count of bases not matched to a gene: 5. CDR1 is SGHRS, CDR2 YFSETQ, per germline. The CDR3 DNA is TGCGCCAGCAGCTTAGGGACTAGCGGGAGTTTTGATACGCAGTATTTT. It is translated as CASSLGTSGSFDTQYF.

The V and J genes are TRBV5-1 and TRBJ2-7; D is tentatively TRBD1 or TRBD2 (5 bases each). Germline V gene data show CDR1 as SGHRS and CDR2 as YFSETQ. The CDR3 sequence is 13 residues long. With 0 bases removed from V and 7 bases from J, the gap between germline ends came to 11 bases. The CDR3 reads CASSLGTGREQYF. CDR3 sequence (DNA): TGCGCCAGCAGCTTGGGGACGGGGCGAGAGCAGTACTTC.

The rearrangement joins TRBV5-1 to TRBJ2-1; 7 positions agree with TRBD1. Per the germline V gene, CDR1 is SGHRS and CDR2 is YFSETQ. The CDR3 totals 15 residues. With V trimmed by 4 bases and J by 4 bases, 8 bases remained unmatched. The CDR3 DNA reads TGCGCCAGCAGCACGGACAGGTTACTTTACAATGAGCAGTTCTTC. Its translation is CASSTDRLLYNEQFF.

The J gene is TRBJ2-1, the V gene TRBV11-2, with TRBD2 as a possible D gene (5 bases). Trimming left V 10 bases short and J 0 bases short, with 25 bases between. There are 18 residues in the CDR3. CDR1 is SGHAT and CDR2 is FQNNGV in the germline V gene. The CDR3 loop is CATMLIAGLGSSYNEQFF. Written as DNA, the CDR3 is TGTGCCACTATGCTAATTGCGGGTCTTGGAAGCTCCTACAATGAGCAGTTCTTC.

The rearrangement joins TRBV19 to TRBJ2-1, with 14 nucleotides matching TRBD2. The germline V gene encodes CDR1 LNHDA and CDR2 SQIVND (reference sequence). The CDR3 extends over 15 amino acids. The trim removed 7 bases at V and 8 bases at J, leaving 7 bases unmatched. Here the CDR3 reads CASTRGLAGADEQFF. The CDR3 bases are TGTGCCAGTACCAGGGGACTAGCGGGAGCAGATGAGCAGTTCTTC.

As regards this clone: Other DNA variants within this sample encode the same CDR3. The chain uses TRBV9 and TRBJ2-3, with D maybe TRBD2 (6 bases). The CDR3 extends over 15 amino acids. CDR1 SGDLS and CDR2 YYNGEE come from the germline V gene. Between the trimmed V and J ends, which lost 0 bases and 2 bases, there was a span of 10 bases. The CDR3 region has the DNA TGTGCCAGCAGCGTAGGGGCGGGACTCACAGATACGCAGTATTTT. Its protein product is CASSVGAGLTDTQYF.

This sequence joins TRBV2 and TRBJ2-3, with D tentatively TRBD2 (5 bases). Germline V gene data show CDR1 as SNHLY and CDR2 as FYNNEI. With 4 bases removed from V and 2 bases from J, the gap between germline ends came to 10 bases. The CDR3 extends over 14 amino acids. The CDR3 DNA reads as TGTGCCAGCAGTGTACTAGGCCTCACAGATACGCAGTATTTT. It is translated as CASSVLGLTDTQYF.

The J gene is TRBJ2-7, the V gene TRBV10-3; 8 bases agree with TRBD1. This CDR3 is built from 15 residues. J was trimmed by 0 bases and V by 3 bases; bases with no gene match: 4. Germline-derived CDR1 and CDR2 are ENHRY and SYGVKD. CDR3 nucleotide sequence: TGTGCCATCAGTGACAGGACAGGGAGCTCCTACGAGCAGTACTTC. It specifies CAISDRTGSSYEQYF.

The genes are TRBV11-3 and TRBJ2-2; D not certain. The germline V and J ends were trimmed by 4 bases and 6 bases, with 9 bases remaining between them. CDR1 and CDR2 from the germline V gene are SGHNT and YENEEA. CDR3 length: 13 residues. CDR3 sequence: CASSSYGAGELFF. CDR3 coding DNA: TGTGCCAGCAGCTCCTATGGGGCCGGGGAGCTGTTTTTT.

V and J are TRBV11-2 and TRBJ1-1; no clear D gene. CDR3 length equals 17 residues. Looked up from germline, CDR1 is SGHAT and CDR2 is FQNNGV. V was shortened by 5 bases and J by 6 bases, with 25 bases between the two germline ends. CDR3 amino acids: CASSPHLGRNSRSEAFF. The CDR3 DNA reads as TGTGCCAGCAGCCCACATTTGGGCAGGAACTCTAGGTCTGAAGCTTTCTTT.

The genes are TRBV29-1 and TRBJ2-1, with TRBD2 identical over 10 bases. Germline trimming cut 4 bases from V and 4 bases from J; bases unmatched to any gene: 1. Germline V gene sequence: CDR1 SQVTM, CDR2 ANQGSEA. The CDR3 contains 13 residues. The chain's CDR3 is CSVVLAGYNEQFF. CDR3 coding DNA: TGCAGCGTTGTACTAGCGGGGTACAATGAGCAGTTCTTC.

The V gene is TRBV5-4, the J gene TRBJ2-2; D gene uncertain. V gave up 0 bases and J gave up 4 bases, with 7 bases separating them. Germline CDR1 is SGHNT and CDR2 is YYREEE (reference sequence). The CDR3 has 14 amino acids. The CDR3 DNA sequence: TGTGCCAGCAGCTTGGGACCCACCACCGGGGAGCTGTTTTTT. It yields the protein CASSLGPTTGELFF. Together with reference TRBV5-4 and TRBJ2-2, the CDR3 gives the full variable domain: ETGVTQSPTHLIKTRGQQVTLRCSSQSGHNTVSWYQQALGQGPQFIFQYYREEENGRGNFPPRFSGLQFPNYSSELNVNALELDDSALYLCASSLGPTTGELFFGEGSRLTVL.

The J gene is TRBJ2-2, the V gene TRBV24-1; 11 positions match TRBD2. CDR1 and CDR2 (germline): KGHDR, SFDVKD. The CDR3 runs 19 residues. V shed 3 bases, J shed 0 bases, and the junction held 8 bases outside the gene matches. The CDR3 sequence is CATSDPPGSGRANTGELFF. The DNA of the CDR3 is TGTGCCACCAGTGATCCTCCGGGTAGCGGGAGGGCGAACACCGGGGAGCTGTTTTTT.